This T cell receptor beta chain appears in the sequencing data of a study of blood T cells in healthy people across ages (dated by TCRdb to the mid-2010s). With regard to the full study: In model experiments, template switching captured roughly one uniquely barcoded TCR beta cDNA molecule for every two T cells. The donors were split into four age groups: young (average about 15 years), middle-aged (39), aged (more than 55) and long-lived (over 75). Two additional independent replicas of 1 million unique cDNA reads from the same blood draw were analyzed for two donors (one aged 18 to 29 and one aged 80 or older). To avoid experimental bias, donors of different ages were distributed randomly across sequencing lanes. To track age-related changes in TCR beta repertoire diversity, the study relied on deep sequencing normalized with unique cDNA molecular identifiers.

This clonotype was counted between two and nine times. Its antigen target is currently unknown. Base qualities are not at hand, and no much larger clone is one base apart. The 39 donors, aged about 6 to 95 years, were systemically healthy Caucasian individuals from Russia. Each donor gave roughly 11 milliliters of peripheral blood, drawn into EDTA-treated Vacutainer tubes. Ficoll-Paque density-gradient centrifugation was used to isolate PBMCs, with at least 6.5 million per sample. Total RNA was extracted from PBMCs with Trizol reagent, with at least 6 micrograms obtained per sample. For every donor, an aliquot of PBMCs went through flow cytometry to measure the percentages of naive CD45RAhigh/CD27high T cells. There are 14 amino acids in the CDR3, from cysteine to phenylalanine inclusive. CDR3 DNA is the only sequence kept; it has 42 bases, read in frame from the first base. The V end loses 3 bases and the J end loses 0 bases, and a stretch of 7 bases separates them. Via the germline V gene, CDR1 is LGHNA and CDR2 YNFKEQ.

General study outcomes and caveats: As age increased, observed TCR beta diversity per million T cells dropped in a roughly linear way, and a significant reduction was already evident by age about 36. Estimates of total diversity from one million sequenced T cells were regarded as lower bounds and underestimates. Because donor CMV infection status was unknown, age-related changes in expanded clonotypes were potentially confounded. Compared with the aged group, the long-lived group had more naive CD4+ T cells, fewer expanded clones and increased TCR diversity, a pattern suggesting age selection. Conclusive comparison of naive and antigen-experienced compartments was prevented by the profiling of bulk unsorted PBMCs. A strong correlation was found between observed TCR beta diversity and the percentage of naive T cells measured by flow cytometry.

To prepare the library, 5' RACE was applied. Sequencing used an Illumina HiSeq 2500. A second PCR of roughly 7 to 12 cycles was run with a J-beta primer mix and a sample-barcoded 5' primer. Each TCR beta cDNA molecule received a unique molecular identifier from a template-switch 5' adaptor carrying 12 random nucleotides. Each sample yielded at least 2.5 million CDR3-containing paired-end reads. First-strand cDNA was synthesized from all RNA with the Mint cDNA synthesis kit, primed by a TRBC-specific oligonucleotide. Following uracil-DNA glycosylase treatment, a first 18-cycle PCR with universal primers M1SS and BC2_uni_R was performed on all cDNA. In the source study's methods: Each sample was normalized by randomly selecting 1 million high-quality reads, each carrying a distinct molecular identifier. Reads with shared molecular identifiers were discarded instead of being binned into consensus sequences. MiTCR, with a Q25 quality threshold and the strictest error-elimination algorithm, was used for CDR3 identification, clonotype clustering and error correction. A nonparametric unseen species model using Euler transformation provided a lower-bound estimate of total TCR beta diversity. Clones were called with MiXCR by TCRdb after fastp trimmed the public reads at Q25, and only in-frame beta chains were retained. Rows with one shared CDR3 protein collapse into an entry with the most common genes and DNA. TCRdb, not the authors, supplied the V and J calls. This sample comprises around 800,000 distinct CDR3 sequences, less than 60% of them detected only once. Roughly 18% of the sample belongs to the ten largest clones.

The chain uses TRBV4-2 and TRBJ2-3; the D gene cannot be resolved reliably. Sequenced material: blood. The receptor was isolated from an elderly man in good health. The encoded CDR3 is CASSHGFSTDTQYF. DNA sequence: TGTGCCAGCAGCCACGGATTTAGCACAGATACGCAGTATTTT.